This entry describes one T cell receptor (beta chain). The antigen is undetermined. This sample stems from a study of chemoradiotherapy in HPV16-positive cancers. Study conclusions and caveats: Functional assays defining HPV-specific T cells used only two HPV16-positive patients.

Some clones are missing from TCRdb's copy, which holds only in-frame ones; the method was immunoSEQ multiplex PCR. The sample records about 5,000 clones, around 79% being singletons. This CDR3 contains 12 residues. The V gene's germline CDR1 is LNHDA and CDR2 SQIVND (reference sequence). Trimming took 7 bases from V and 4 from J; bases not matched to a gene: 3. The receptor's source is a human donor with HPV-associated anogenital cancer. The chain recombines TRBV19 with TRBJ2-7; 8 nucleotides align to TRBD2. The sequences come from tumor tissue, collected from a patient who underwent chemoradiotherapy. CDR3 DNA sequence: TGTGCCAGTAAGGCTAGCGGGTACGAGCAGTACTTC. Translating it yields CASKASGYEQYF.